These 17 T cell receptor beta chains came from one sample sequenced in a study of T-cell memory formation after mild COVID-19. From the 5' RACE reads, TCRdb called clonotypes with MiXCR, one entry per CDR3 protein. The repertoire holds about 350,000 distinct CDR3 sequences, roughly 13% seen once, with 20% to 25% in the top ten. The sample taken for sequencing was PBMCs or a T cell subset sorted from them (not recorded which). The origin of the receptors is a man aged 18 to 35 who had mild COVID-19 (a few samples of this study predate the infection). Cell type and time point are not known.

This clonotype was seen repeatedly, ten times or more. The chain has TRBV12-3 or TRBV12-4 and TRBJ2-5; D unclear. V was clipped by 3 bases and J by 3 bases, with 8 bases between them. The CDR3 contains 13 residues. The CDR3 bases are TGTGCCAGCAGTTTCAGAGCCGAAGAGACCCAGTACTTC. It specifies CASSFRAEETQYF.

This clonotype was counted only a few times. This chain connects TRBV24-1 to TRBJ2-5; 10 bases match TRBD1. V was pared by 7 bases and J by 2 bases, with 3 bases of the junction left unmatched. Germline CDR1 KGHDR, CDR2 SFDVKD. The length of the CDR3 is 14 residues. The CDR3 sequence: CATSGTGEQETQYF. CDR3 bases: TGTGCCACCAGCGGGACAGGGGAACAAGAGACCCAGTACTTC.

This chain connects TRBV10-2 to TRBJ2-1, with 8 bases fitting TRBD1. The germline gives CDR1 WSHSY, CDR2 SAAADI. The CDR3 runs 12 residues. With 6 bases clipped from V and 6 bases from J, the junction kept 1 base outside the gene matches. The CDR3 DNA sequence: TGCGCCAGCAGGGACAGGGTCAATGAGCAGTTCTTC. Encoded protein: CASRDRVNEQFF.

V usage is TRBV7-6 and J usage is TRBJ2-1; perhaps TRBD1 as D (6 bases). The V end was cut by 5 bases, the J end by 6 bases, with 14 bases between. The germline V gene has CDR1 SGHVS and CDR2 FNYEAQ. The CDR3 spans 14 residues. Written as DNA, the CDR3 is TGTGCCAGCAGCGAGGACAGAGGAGTCAATGAGCAGTTCTTC. It yields the protein CASSEDRGVNEQFF.

The V call is TRBV10-3, the J call TRBJ2-3, with a weak D call TRBD2 (6 bases). The germline CDR1 and CDR2 sequences are ENHRY and SYGVKD. The CDR3 consists of 14 residues. V was clipped by 8 bases and J by 4 bases, with 16 bases between them. CDR3 sequence: CAIRGSRRSDTQYF. The CDR3 DNA sequence: TGTGCCATCCGGGGGAGCCGGCGGTCAGATACGCAGTATTTT.

This clonotype is a singleton in its sample. This sequence joins TRBV5-7 and TRBJ1-2; D is uncertain. TRBV5-7 is noted as an ORF with a role that remains uncertain. V was pared by 2 bases and J by 4 bases, with 9 bases between. This CDR3 has 13 amino acids. DNA of the CDR3: TGTGCCAGCAGCTTTTCCGTCCCCTATGGCTACACCTTC. Residues: CASSFSVPYGYTF.

Ten or more counts support this clonotype. This rearrangement joins TRBV3-1 to TRBJ2-1; 8 nucleotides align to TRBD2. From germline, CDR1 is LGHDT and CDR2 YNNKEL (reference sequence). Losses at the gene ends were 0 bases for V and 2 bases for J; bases not matched to a gene: 6. The CDR3 length is 17 residues. CDR3 coding DNA: TGTGCCAGCAGCCAAGATTGGAGAGCGGGGGCCTACAATGAGCAGTTCTTC. Amino acid sequence: CASSQDWRAGAYNEQFF.

Only a few counts were recorded for this clonotype. The chain has TRBV7-2 and TRBJ2-2; tentatively, D is TRBD1 (6 bases). Germline V gene data show CDR1 as SGHTA and CDR2 as FQGNSA. This CDR3 is built from 14 residues. Trimming pared 7 bases from V and 1 base from J, leaving 10 bases between. In DNA, the CDR3 is TGTGCCAGCACCATACAGGGGAACACCGGGGAGCTGTTTTTT. Its protein product is CASTIQGNTGELFF.

This clonotype was recorded many times. The gene calls are TRBV6-1 and TRBJ2-3; D unclear. The V gene's germline CDR1 is MNHNS and CDR2 SASEGT. This CDR3 region has 14 residues. Trimming took off 8 bases at V and 4 bases at J, with 16 bases between the two ends. CDR3: CASSRAPWADTQYF. The CDR3 nucleotides are TGTGCCAGCTCAAGGGCCCCGTGGGCAGATACGCAGTATTTT.

This rearrangement joins TRBV7-9 to TRBJ2-1; no clear D gene. Trimming cost V 0 bases and J 10 bases, with 7 bases left between them. The germline gives CDR1 SEHNR, CDR2 FQNEAQ (reference sequence). The CDR3 spans 12 residues. This CDR3 reads CASSLARTEQFF. Written as DNA, the CDR3 is TGTGCCAGCAGCTTAGCTCGGACCGAGCAGTTCTTC.

The CDR3 nucleotides are TGTGCCAGCAGCCTCCGGACAGCCCGGGAGACCCAGTACTTC. It specifies CASSLRTARETQYF. V usage is TRBV7-2 and J usage is TRBJ2-5; D is possibly TRBD1 (6 bases). The CDR3 spans 14 residues. V shed 5 bases and J shed 5 bases, with 15 bases lying between them. CDR1 SGHTA and CDR2 FQGNSA come from the germline V gene.

This clonotype showed up many times. The CDR3 coding sequence is TGCAGTGCTAGAGATAGGGGCGAGGGCAAGGCTTTCTTT. It is translated as CSARDRGEGKAFF. V usage is TRBV20-1 and J usage is TRBJ1-1, with D perhaps matching TRBD1 (5 bases). From germline, CDR1 is DFQATT and CDR2 SNEGSKA (reference sequence). V was cut by 0 bases and J by 11 bases, with 16 bases left in between. This CDR3 contains 13 residues.

This clonotype was counted between two and nine times. The chain is built from TRBV9 and TRBJ2-3, with TRBD1 identical over 8 bases. The V gene's germline CDR1 is SGDLS and CDR2 YYNGEE. J was trimmed by 2 bases and V by 0 bases; bases with no gene match: 5. The CDR3 is 16 amino acids. For the CDR3, the DNA is TGTGCCAGCAGCGTAGGGACAGGGTACATCACAGATACGCAGTATTTT. Translating it yields CASSVGTGYITDTQYF.

The rearrangement uses TRBV20-1 and TRBJ2-3; 13 bases fit TRBD2. This CDR3 has 15 amino acids. The V gene's germline CDR1 is DFQATT and CDR2 SNEGSKA (reference sequence). The V gene end was trimmed by 5 bases and the J gene end by 5 bases; junction bases not matched to a gene: 7. The CDR3 DNA follows: TGCAGTGCTGAATGGACTAGCGGGGGTGGAGATACGCAGTATTTT. This sequence encodes CSAEWTSGGGDTQYF.

The sample holds many counts of this clonotype. V is TRBV6-4 and J is TRBJ2-3, with D perhaps TRBD1 or TRBD2 (5 bases each). V gave up 4 bases and J gave up 5 bases, with 13 bases separating them. Germline V gives CDR1 MRHNA, CDR2 SNTAGT. This CDR3 contains 14 residues. CDR3 residues: CASSANGARDTQYF. The DNA of the CDR3 is TGTGCCAGCAGTGCAAACGGGGCAAGAGATACGCAGTATTTT.

In this sample, this clonotype turned up a few times. This chain joins TRBV7-9 and TRBJ1-4; 9 bases fit TRBD1. Germline assignment: CDR1 SEHNR and CDR2 FQNEAQ (reference sequence). V lost 5 bases to trimming and J lost 2 bases; unmatched junction nucleotides: 3. This CDR3 region has 15 residues. The CDR3 DNA reads as TGTGCCAGCAGCCCCGGGACAGGGACTAATGAAAAACTGTTTTTT. Protein: CASSPGTGTNEKLFF.

This clonotype was counted a few times. This chain joins TRBV5-1 and TRBJ1-1; maybe TRBD1 (6 bases). Germline V CDR1 and CDR2: SGHRS, YFSETQ. V was pared by 3 bases and J by 1 base, with 7 bases between. The CDR3 extends over 13 amino acids. In nucleotides, the CDR3 is TGCGCCAGCAGCTGGACAGAGAACACTGAAGCTTTCTTT. Its protein product is CASSWTENTEAFF. Full variable domain (remainder filled in from reference TRBV5-1 and TRBJ1-1): KAGVTQTPRYLIKTRGQQVTLSCSPISGHRSVSWYQQTPGQGLQFLFEYFSETQRNKGNFPGRFSGRQFSNSRSEMNVSTLELGDSALYLCASSWTENTEAFFGQGTRLTVV.